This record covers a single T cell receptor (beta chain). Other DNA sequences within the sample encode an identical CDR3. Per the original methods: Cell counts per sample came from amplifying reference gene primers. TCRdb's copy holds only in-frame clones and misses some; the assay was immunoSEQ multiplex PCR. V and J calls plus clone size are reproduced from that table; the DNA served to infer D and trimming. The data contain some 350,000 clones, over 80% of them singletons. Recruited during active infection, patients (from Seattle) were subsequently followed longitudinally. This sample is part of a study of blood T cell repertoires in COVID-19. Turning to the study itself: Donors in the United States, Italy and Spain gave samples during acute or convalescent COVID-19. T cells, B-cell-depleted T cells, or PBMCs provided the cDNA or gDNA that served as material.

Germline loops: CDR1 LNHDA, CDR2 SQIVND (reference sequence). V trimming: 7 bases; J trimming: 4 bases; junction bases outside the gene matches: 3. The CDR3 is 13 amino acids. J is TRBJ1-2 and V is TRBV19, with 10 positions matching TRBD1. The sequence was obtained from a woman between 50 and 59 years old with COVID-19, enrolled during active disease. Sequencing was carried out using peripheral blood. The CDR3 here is CASTRDRGYGYTF. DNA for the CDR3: TGTGCCAGTACCCGGGACAGGGGCTATGGCTACACCTTC.